A selection of T cell receptor beta chains follows, all from one sample in a study of blood T cell repertoires in COVID-19. The table came from immunoSEQ multiplex PCR; TCRdb's copy has only in-frame clones and leaves some out. The table has a few hundred thousand clones, around 87% seen once; the top ten hold about 10%. Sequencing was performed on peripheral blood. These receptors originate from a woman in her thirties with COVID-19, enrolled during active disease. Both conserved end residues are trimmed from each CDR3. The order of the fields is clone size, CDR3 length, D gene, V gene, CDR3 protein. The D gene is left open where the match is weak. Size is omitted from some rows. Given values are once, few, many or a class for expanded clones.

>NA|15|TRBD2|TRBV4-1
ASSRGLAGGLTGELF
>NA|11|NA|TRBV6-5
ASSYGHPDTQY
>NA|13|NA|TRBV30
AWRGGVNSGNTIY
>few|13|TRBD1|TRBV27
ASSLSLDRGREQY
>NA|14|TRBD2|TRBV30
AWSVRRTSGTDTQY
>NA|12|TRBD2|TRBV5-6
ASSLTSGYDEQF
>once|13|NA|TRBV3-1/TRBV3-2
ASSNLDRDSGEQY
>NA|14|NA|TRBV6-5
ASSYRGTAGTDTQY
>NA|10|NA|TRBV10-3
ATRQEGETQY
>once|12|NA|TRBV2
ASSEVRGTNEQF
>NA|13|NA|TRBV6-5
ASSYSGQLGNTIY
>NA|12|NA|TRBV15
ATSRGEGESGYT
>NA|12|NA|TRBV19
ASTGTMGNQPQH
>NA|14|NA|TRBV18
ASSPRTAATNEKLF
>NA|11|TRBD2|TRBV27
ASSFVGRGEQY
>few|11|NA|TRBV5-1
ASSSDSHYGYT
>NA|13|TRBD1|TRBV6-5
ASSPRQGSYNEQF
>NA|11|NA|TRBV2
ASSAEGRHEQY
>NA|14|NA|TRBV24-1
ATSDPGQGNSYEQY
>few|12|NA|TRBV5-1
ASSLDSLAYEQY
>NA|13|TRBD2|TRBV25-1
ASTRGGSSYNEQF
>NA|14|NA|TRBV15
ATSRERGSGANVLT
>NA|11|NA|TRBV6-5
ASSRLEAYEQY
>NA|17|TRBD2|TRBV30
AWRPGGASGRYSTDTQY
>once|15|NA|TRBV27
ASSLSPTGLTPYGYT
>NA|13|TRBD2|TRBV7-2
ASSFSGSTAGELF
>NA|13|NA|TRBV30
AWSVPQGYTGELF
>NA|12|NA|TRBV6-6
ASSYVTGTGELF
>NA|11|NA|TRBV6-5
ASRSRSGNTIY
>NA|12|NA|TRBV15
ATSPGGPKNIQY
>NA|12|TRBD2|TRBV2
ASSESGSYNEQF
>NA|11|NA|TRBV3-1/TRBV3-2
ASTPASGYEQY
>NA|14|NA|TRBV5-4
ASSSDVGAQIYEQY
>NA|15|TRBD2|TRBV28
ASSPGGSSGRSYEQY
>NA|11|TRBD1|TRBV6-5
ASTLTGVDTQY
>NA|13|TRBD1|TRBV28
ATQESGQGADEQF
>NA|12|NA|TRBV27
ASSLGQFTYEQY
>NA|11|NA|TRBV5-6
ASSKDTFYEQY